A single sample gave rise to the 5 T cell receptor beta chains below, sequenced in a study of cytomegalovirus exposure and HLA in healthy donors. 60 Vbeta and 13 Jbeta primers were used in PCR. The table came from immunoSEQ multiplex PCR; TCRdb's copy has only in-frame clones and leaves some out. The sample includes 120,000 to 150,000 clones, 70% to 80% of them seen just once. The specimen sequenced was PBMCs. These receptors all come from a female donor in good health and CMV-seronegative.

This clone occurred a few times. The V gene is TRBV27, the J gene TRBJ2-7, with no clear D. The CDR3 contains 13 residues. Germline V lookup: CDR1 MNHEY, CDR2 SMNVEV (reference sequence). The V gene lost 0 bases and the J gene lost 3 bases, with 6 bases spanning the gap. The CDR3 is CASSLSVSYEQYF. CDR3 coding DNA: TGTGCCAGCAGTTTATCGGTCAGCTACGAGCAGTACTTC.

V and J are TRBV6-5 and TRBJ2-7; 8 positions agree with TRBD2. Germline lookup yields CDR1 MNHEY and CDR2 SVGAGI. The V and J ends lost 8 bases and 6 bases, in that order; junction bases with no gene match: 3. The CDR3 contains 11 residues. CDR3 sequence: CASGRGVEQYF. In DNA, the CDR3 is TGTGCCAGCGGGCGGGGGGTCGAGCAGTACTTC.

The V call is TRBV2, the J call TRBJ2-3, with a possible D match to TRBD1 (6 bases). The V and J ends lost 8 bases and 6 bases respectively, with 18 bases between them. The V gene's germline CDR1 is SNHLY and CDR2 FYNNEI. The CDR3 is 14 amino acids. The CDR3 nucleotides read TGTGCCAGCGACCGCGGACAGACTGCTGATACGCAGTATTTT. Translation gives CASDRGQTADTQYF.

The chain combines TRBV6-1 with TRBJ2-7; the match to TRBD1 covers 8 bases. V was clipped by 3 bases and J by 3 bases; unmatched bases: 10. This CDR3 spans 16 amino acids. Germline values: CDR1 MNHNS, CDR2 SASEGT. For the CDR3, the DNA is TGTGCCAGCAGTGACCCCCCCGGACAGGGACTCTACGAGCAGTACTTC. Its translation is CASSDPPGQGLYEQYF.

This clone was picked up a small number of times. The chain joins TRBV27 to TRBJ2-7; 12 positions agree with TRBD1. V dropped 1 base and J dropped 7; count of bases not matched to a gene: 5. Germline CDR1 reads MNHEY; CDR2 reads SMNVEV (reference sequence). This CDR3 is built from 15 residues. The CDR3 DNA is TGTGCCAGCAGTTTATGGGACAGGGGGCGGTCGGAGCAGTACTTC. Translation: CASSLWDRGRSEQYF.